The next 8 T cell receptor beta chains were all read from a single sample in a study of cytomegalovirus exposure and HLA in healthy donors. Amplification used 60 Vbeta primers and 13 Jbeta primers. TCRdb's table, derived via immunoSEQ multiplex PCR, lists solely in-frame clones and lacks some. The table includes under 85,000 clones, less than 75% detected once. Sequences were obtained from PBMCs. The receptors derive from a woman in her 30s in good health and CMV-seronegative.

The gene calls are TRBV5-1 and TRBJ1-5; 9 bases agree with TRBD1. V lost 1 base and J lost 4; bases outside the gene matches: 3. This CDR3 spans 15 amino acids. Germline CDR1 and CDR2: SGHRS and YFSETQ. The CDR3 region is CASSLTGGANQPQHF. The CDR3 DNA follows: TGCGCCAGCAGCTTGACAGGGGGCGCAAATCAGCCCCAGCATTTT. The full variable domain, its missing parts supplied by reference TRBV5-1 and TRBJ1-5, is KAGVTQTPRYLIKTRGQQVTLSCSPISGHRSVSWYQQTPGQGLQFLFEYFSETQRNKGNFPGRFSGRQFSNSRSEMNVSTLELGDSALYLCASSLTGGANQPQHFGDGTRLSIL.

V gene TRBV6-1 combines with J gene TRBJ1-1; D gene ambiguous. Germline V gives CDR1 MNHNS, CDR2 SASEGT. The CDR3 spans 14 residues. V was pared by 6 bases and J by 1 base, with 12 bases between. The CDR3 DNA follows: TGTGCCAGCAGATTGAGAGGCTCGAACACTGAAGCTTTCTTT. It encodes CASRLRGSNTEAFF.

This chain links TRBV30 with TRBJ1-4; 8 positions agree with TRBD1. The CDR3 sequence is 18 residues long. The germline V gene encodes CDR1 GTSNPN and CDR2 SVGIG (reference sequence). V shed 0 bases and J 3 bases; nucleotides not matched to a gene: 12. The CDR3 DNA reads TGTGCCTGGAGTGTAGACGTTGGACAGGGCGTATCTAATGAAAAACTGTTTTTT. Encoded protein: CAWSVDVGQGVSNEKLFF. The full variable domain, in which reference TRBV30 and TRBJ1-4 provide the parts outside the CDR3, is SQTIHQWPATLVQPVGSPLSLECTVEGTSNPNLYWYRQAAGRGLQLLFYSVGIGQISSEVPQNLSASRPQDRQFILSSKKLLLSDSGFYLCAWSVDVGQGVSNEKLFFGSGTQLSVL.

This clone was detected once. The chain couples TRBV10-3 to TRBJ1-1; no clear D. The CDR3 runs 15 residues. Germline values: CDR1 ENHRY, CDR2 SYGVKD. V was pared by 0 bases and J by 0 bases, with 8 bases between. CDR3 residues: CAISESQDLNTEAFF. The CDR3 coding sequence is TGTGCCATCAGTGAGTCCCAGGACTTGAACACTGAAGCTTTCTTT.

A remark on this clone: The conserved final phenylalanine or tryptophan is absent from the CDR3, which likely points to a read error. V usage is TRBV27 and J usage is TRBJ1-4, with D uncertain. V lost 3 bases, J lost 9 bases, and 11 bases lay in between. Germline V gene lookup returns CDR1 MNHEY and CDR2 SMNVEV (reference sequence). This CDR3 has 13 amino acids. CDR3 sequence (DNA): TGTGCCAGCAGTTTTAACAGCTTTAAAAAACTGTTTGTT. Protein sequence: CASSFNSFKKLFV.

The chain couples TRBV5-6 to TRBJ1-4; weak D call: TRBD1 (6 bases). In germline, CDR1 is SGHDT, CDR2 YYEEEE. V was shortened by 3 bases and J by 8 bases, with 17 bases between the two germline ends. This CDR3 spans 15 amino acids. In DNA, the CDR3 is TGTGCCAGCAGCTATCGAGGGACACAAAGAGAAAAACTGTTTTTT. It encodes CASSYRGTQREKLFF.

This chain uses TRBV5-1 with TRBJ1-1, with a tentative D call TRBD1 (5 bases). Germline V gene lookup returns CDR1 SGHRS and CDR2 YFSETQ. The CDR3 consists of 13 residues. The V end lost 4 bases, the J end lost 0 bases, and 7 bases lay between the germline ends. DNA of the CDR3: TGCGCCAGCAGCCTCAGGGTGAACACTGAAGCTTTCTTT. Protein: CASSLRVNTEAFF.

The chain has TRBV5-1 and TRBJ2-5; D gene unclear. Germline-derived CDR1 and CDR2 are SGHRS and YFSETQ. The CDR3 loop spans 14 amino acids. V lost 3 bases and J 2 bases, leaving 11 bases between the germline ends. The CDR3 DNA reads as TGCGCCAGCAGCTCGATCTATACTCAAGAGACCCAGTACTTC. Translated: CASSSIYTQETQYF. The full variable domain, in which reference TRBV5-1 and TRBJ2-5 provide the parts outside the CDR3, is KAGVTQTPRYLIKTRGQQVTLSCSPISGHRSVSWYQQTPGQGLQFLFEYFSETQRNKGNFPGRFSGRQFSNSRSEMNVSTLELGDSALYLCASSSIYTQETQYFGPGTRLLVL.